The entry below describes one TCR beta chain. In this sample, this clonotype turned up many times. What antigen it recognizes has not been identified. No base qualities exist here, and no much larger clone lies one base off it. The entry originates in a study of regulatory T cells in long-lasting Graves disease (dated by TCRdb to about 2021). With respect to the entire study: Patients with newly diagnosed Graves' disease had been on antithyroid drugs for under 3 months. The study was registered as a clinical trial and conducted in China. Patients with persistent Graves' disease were compared with patients with newly diagnosed Graves' disease using TCR sequencing and RNA sequencing of peripheral blood. TCR sequencing covered some 13 persistent and around 20 newly diagnosed Graves' disease patients, about 35 samples in total. The paper as a whole reports these results and caveats: Persistent disease showed preferential use of TRBV28, TRBJ1-2 and TRBJ2-5, whereas newly diagnosed disease favored TRBV20-1 and TRBJ2-1. Lower TCR Shannon entropy and fewer highly expanded clones were observed in persistent Graves' disease patients than in newly diagnosed patients, which suggested clonal expansion. The authors acknowledged the small sample size as a limitation that may reduce accuracy. The study examined only peripheral blood because the primary lesion, thyroid tissue, could not be accessed. More public clonotypes were shared among persistent patients (under 3,000) than among newly diagnosed patients (roughly 1,000). Only the TCR beta chain was sequenced and analyzed.

Libraries were made using multiplex PCR. TCRdb shows the sequencer as Illumina HiSeq 4000. To build TCR beta libraries, CDR3 regions were amplified by Arm-PCR using iRepertoire HTBI primers. Before sequencing, the PCR products underwent gel purification. The authors' pipeline ran thus. A total of roughly 65 TRBV and 14 TRBJ segments were identified across samples and were used for gene usage analysis of CDR3 amino acid clonotypes. COPE and FqMerger were used to merge the filtered high-quality paired reads into contigs. Contigs were aligned with BLAST to IMGT TRBV, TRBD and TRBJ reference genes, and CDR3 was defined per IMGT. Any clonotype with a frequency above 0.1% was counted as a highly expanded clone. Shannon entropy was used to measure repertoire diversity, and the Gini coefficient was used to measure V-J evenness. A clonotype found in more than one individual was treated as public. Clones were called with MiXCR by TCRdb after fastp trimmed the public reads at Q25, and only in-frame beta chains were retained. Each entry merges the rows of one CDR3 protein and shows their most common DNA and genes. TCRdb assigned the V and J calls; the authors' analysis was not used. Recorded for this sample are a few hundred thousand distinct CDR3 sequences; roughly 14% of them occurred a single time. The ten largest clones add up to 8% to 10% of the sample.

The CDR3 has 14 amino acids, counting the end cysteine and phenylalanine. The retained sequence is limited to the CDR3, 42 bases, with the frame set at the first base. Trimming takes 7 bases off V and 4 bases off J; junction bases not matched to a gene: 7. Taken from the germline V gene (reference sequence), the CDR1 and CDR2 loops are SEHNR and FQNEAQ. According to the study, the label for this sample's time point signals: newly diagnosed GD, antithyroid drugs for less than 3 months. For both TCR sequencing and RNA sequencing, RNA was extracted from PBMCs using TRIzol. The diagnosis of Graves' disease followed American Thyroid Association guidelines. Patients for the study were recruited at an endocrinology department in Xi'an, China. From each patient, around 8.3 milliliters of peripheral blood was collected into an EDTA anticoagulant tube. Ficoll Paque Plus density gradient separation was used to isolate PBMCs, and no further T cell sorting was done. An Agilent 2100 Bioanalyzer and agarose gel were used to check RNA quality, and a NanoDrop 2000 was used to measure RNA concentration.

These data were likewise used in another study, on T cells in Graves' hyperthyroidism and ophthalmopathy. As the second study states: A patient counted as having stable Graves' hyperthyroidism if no progression to ophthalmopathy occurred over 18 months of follow-up. Hyperthyroidism patients were newly diagnosed, had a disease duration of under 2 months, and were aged 18 to 65 years. Any patient with an uncontrolled infection, another autoimmune disease, pregnancy or lactation was excluded. Diagnoses were established on the basis of clinical symptoms, serum thyroxine and TRAb, thyroid ultrasound, and orbital computed tomography. A first-round RT-PCR of the TCR CDR3 used the HTBI primer set with the Qiagen OneStep RT-PCR kit. Blood samples also contained most of the expanded thyroid clonotypes (frequency above 0.001), which suggests that blood repertoires may reflect thyroid immune responses. Ophthalmopathy was separated from stable hyperthyroidism by a 13 V-J signature model, with 85% to 90% sensitivity and roughly 81% specificity obtained in cross-validation and 80%/75% obtained in testing. In validation, progression to ophthalmopathy was predicted by the model with about 70% sensitivity and around 76% specificity, a median of roughly six months before onset. To identify TCR V-J signatures that set the groups apart, the researchers used a discovery cohort of 90 to 100 patients, made up of around 40 with Graves' ophthalmopathy and 57 with stable Graves' hyperthyroidism. An independent validation cohort of under 20 hyperthyroidism patients and 15 or so patients who later progressed to ophthalmopathy tested prospective prediction of ophthalmopathy. The approximately 90 discovery patients were randomly split 7:3 into training and test sets. In about 6 Graves' hyperthyroidism patients, the study also compared T-cell repertoires from thyroid tissue with T-cell repertoires from blood. Following sampling, methimazole starting at 30 mg daily was given to hyperthyroidism patients, and high-dose intravenous methylprednisolone was given to ophthalmopathy patients. A second multiplex PCR round built the libraries, followed by size selection and purification. Sequencing of the libraries was done on an Illumina HiSeq2000 using paired-end 100 bp reads. SOAPnuke was used to process the raw data, removing reads that contained adapters or uncalled bases, had a mean Phred below 15, or lacked an exact match to the constant primer or identifier. COPE v1.2.5 was used to merge the high-quality paired reads, and each unique nucleotide sequence was defined as a clonotype. Clonotypes were aligned to IMGT TRBV, TRBD and TRBJ reference segments using MiTCR v1.1. Only V-J combinations with frequency above 0.0001, covering 99% to 99.2% of repertoires, were analysed. A TCS score was defined as the ratio of F50 (clonal expansion) to E x V (chaos), with BLOSUM62-based TCRdist applied between CDR3 peptides within each V-J. Welch's t-statistics and random forest reduced 500 to 550 V-J features to some 14, which were used in a naive Bayes classifier (R e1071). No statistical method was used to set the sample size in advance, and investigators knew the group allocation. TCR Vbeta CDR3 sequencing of some 140 peripheral blood samples (approximately 44 ophthalmopathy, about 74 hyperthyroidism and roughly 17 progressor patients) is reported in the paper.

This sample comprised peripheral blood mononuclear cells (PBMCs), obtained at new diagnosis, from a patient treated with antithyroid drugs. The sequence is built from TRBV7-9 and TRBJ2-1, and TRBD2 aligns with 7 junction nucleotides. The TCR sequence derives from a man under 40 with Graves disease. Donor details come from another sample of the same person, matched by shared clones. The CDR3 reads as follows: CASTPGREYNEQFF. Read as DNA, the sequence is TGTGCCAGCACCCCTGGGAGGGAGTACAATGAGCAGTTCTTC.